What follows are 21 T cell receptor beta chains derived from one specimen sequenced in a study. TCRdb fed the 5' RACE reads into MiXCR, producing one record per CDR3 protein. This sample has about 50,000 distinct CDR3 sequences, with 17% found just once. Material for sequencing was naive CD4+ T cells sorted from blood. Subset meaning: naive CD4+ T cells, CD4+CD45RA+CD25-. Receptor source: a female donor with breast cancer.

This clonotype was seen only a few times. The rearrangement links TRBV20-1 to TRBJ2-3; D uncertain. The V end was cut by 0 bases, the J end by 7 bases, with 14 bases between. The CDR3 runs 14 residues. The germline V gene encodes CDR1 DFQATT and CDR2 SNEGSKA (reference sequence). CDR3 DNA: TGCAGTGCTAGAGATCCTGTCAGGAGTAATACGCAGTATTTT. Its translation: CSARDPVRSNTQYF.

This clonotype appeared a few times. This chain connects TRBV20-1 to TRBJ1-5; weak D call: TRBD1 (5 bases). This CDR3 is built from 13 residues. Trimming took off 4 bases at V and 7 bases at J, with 14 bases between the two ends. Per the germline V gene, CDR1 is DFQATT and CDR2 is SNEGSKA (reference sequence). The CDR3 DNA reads TGCAGTGCTATTACCAGGGTGAACCAGCCCCAGCATTTT. Protein sequence: CSAITRVNQPQHF.

This chain links TRBV7-2 with TRBJ2-7, with TRBD2 matching over 8 bases. CDR1 is SGHTA and CDR2 is FQGNSA in the germline V gene. The J segment lost 2 bases and the V segment lost 3 bases, leaving 3 bases of the junction unmatched. This CDR3 comprises 14 residues. This chain's CDR3 is CASSFTGGPYEQYF. CDR3 nucleotides: TGTGCCAGCAGCTTTACGGGAGGGCCCTACGAGCAGTACTTC. The complete variable domain, with remaining parts taken from reference TRBV7-2 and TRBJ2-7, reads GAGVSQSPSNKVTEKGKDVELRCDPISGHTALYWYRQSLGQGLEFLIYFQGNSAPDKSGLPSDRFSAERTGGSVSTLTIQRTQQEDSAVYLCASSFTGGPYEQYFGPGTRLTVT.

This clonotype turned up a few times. The chain couples TRBV6-5 to TRBJ2-1; TRBD2 matches at 11 bases. Germline V gene sequence: CDR1 MNHEY, CDR2 SVGAGI. This CDR3 spans 16 amino acids. The J segment lost 1 base and the V segment lost 6 bases, leaving 5 bases of the junction unmatched. CDR3 residues: CASSLTSGISYNEQFF. The CDR3 DNA reads TGTGCCAGCAGCTTGACTAGCGGGATTTCCTACAATGAGCAGTTCTTC.

This clonotype came up a few times. The V call is TRBV7-2, the J call TRBJ2-1, with TRBD2 matching over 10 bases. The germline gives CDR1 SGHTA, CDR2 FQGNSA. This CDR3 region has 16 residues. After removal of 1 base from V and 8 bases from J, the junction contained 8 bases not matched to a gene. The DNA for the CDR3 is TGTGCCAGCAGCTTAGTCCCGGTAGCGGGGGGCCATGAGCAGTTCTTC. Its protein is CASSLVPVAGGHEQFF.

This clonotype has a count of ten or more. The chain joins TRBV20-1 to TRBJ1-1; no definite D call. V lost 1 base and J lost 4, with 19 bases in between. Germline V gives CDR1 DFQATT, CDR2 SNEGSKA (reference sequence). The CDR3 runs to 16 residues. The CDR3 DNA sequence: TGCAGTGCTAGAGCCCTATTGATTGAGAGGAGCACTGAAGCTTTCTTT. It specifies CSARALLIERSTEAFF.

Only a few counts were recorded for this clonotype. The V and J genes are TRBV28 and TRBJ2-1, with 7 bases that match TRBD1. Germline CDR1 is MDHEN and CDR2 is SYDVKM. Germline trimming cut 6 bases from V and 9 bases from J; bases unmatched to any gene: 11. CDR3 length: 14 residues. The CDR3 nucleotides read TGTGCCAGCAGCCATAGGACAGGTCTGTCTGAGCAGTTCTTC. This gives the protein CASSHRTGLSEQFF.

This clonotype has more than one count but fewer than ten. This chain joins TRBV12-3 or TRBV12-4 and TRBJ1-1, with D uncertain. The CDR3 loop spans 12 amino acids. Trimming shortened V by 5 bases and J by 3 bases, and 7 bases separated the two germline ends. The CDR3 loop reads CASSLADTEAFF. The CDR3 DNA sequence: TGTGCCAGCAGTCTTGCAGACACTGAAGCTTTCTTT.

In the case of this clonotype: A read error may account for a junction end that differs from germline. This chain links TRBV6-1 with TRBJ1-1; D not certain. The CDR3 covers 13 residues. Germline CDR1 is MNHNS and CDR2 is SASEGT. CDR3 protein: CASSEAQHLSALF. The DNA of the CDR3 is TGTGCCAGCAGTGAAGCCCAACACCTTTCGGCTCTCTTT.

This clonotype was seen more than once but under ten times. The chain has TRBV29-1 and TRBJ2-5; D remains unclear. Germline CDR1 and CDR2: SQVTM and ANQGSEA. The CDR3 has 10 amino acids. V was trimmed by 2 bases and J by 2 bases, leaving 0 bases between them. In DNA, the CDR3 is TGCAGCGTTGAACAAGAGACCCAGTACTTC. Residues: CSVEQETQYF.

This clonotype showed up just a few times. The chain has TRBV7-2 and TRBJ2-3; the D is unclear. V lost 1 base to trimming and J lost 8 bases, with 7 bases between them. The CDR3 consists of 12 residues. Germline lookup yields CDR1 SGHTA and CDR2 FQGNSA. The CDR3 DNA sequence: TGTGCCAGCAGCTTAGTTGGCGGTACGCAGTATTTT. Translation: CASSLVGGTQYF.

This clonotype was seen at least ten times. This chain joins TRBV29-1 and TRBJ1-5; no reliable D call. Trimming cost V 2 bases and J 0 bases, with 8 bases left between them. Germline loops: CDR1 SQVTM, CDR2 ANQGSEA. The CDR3 is 14 amino acids. The DNA for the CDR3 is TGCAGCGTTGAAATACAGAATAGCAATCAGCCCCAGCATTTT. Its protein is CSVEIQNSNQPQHF.

This clonotype has ten or more counts. DNA of the CDR3: TGTGCCATCAGTGAAAGGACAGGGCACGAAGCTTTCTTT. Its translation is CAISERTGHEAFF. The chain carries TRBV10-3 and TRBJ1-1, with TRBD1 identical over 8 bases. V lost 3 bases and J lost 8; bases outside the gene matches: 5. Germline assignment: CDR1 ENHRY and CDR2 SYGVKD. This CDR3 has 13 amino acids.

This clonotype has ten or more counts. In DNA form, the CDR3 reads TGTGCCATCAGTGATGACGGTGGGCCTTACGAGCAGTACTTC. Residues: CAISDDGGPYEQYF. The chain has TRBV10-3 and TRBJ2-7; D unclear. V was cut by 3 bases and J by 4 bases, with 13 bases left in between. This CDR3 has 14 residues. Germline V lookup: CDR1 ENHRY, CDR2 SYGVKD.

This clonotype was seen only a few times. The V and J genes are TRBV7-2 and TRBJ1-1; TRBD1 might be the D (6 bases). This CDR3 region has 14 residues. V lost 4 bases, J lost 4 bases, and 13 bases lay in between. Germline values: CDR1 SGHTA, CDR2 FQGNSA. DNA of the CDR3: TGTGCCAGCAGCTCAGGAGGGGGATTCACTGAAGCTTTCTTT. Translating it yields CASSSGGGFTEAFF.

This clonotype was recorded many times. V is TRBV7-2 and J is TRBJ2-7; D unresolved. The germline V gene encodes CDR1 SGHTA and CDR2 FQGNSA. CDR3 length: 12 amino acids. The germline V and J ends were trimmed by 4 bases and 2 bases, with 6 bases remaining between them. CDR3 sequence: CASSSNPYEQYF. The CDR3, as DNA: TGTGCCAGCAGCTCGAATCCCTACGAGCAGTACTTC.

This clonotype appeared many times. The genes are TRBV7-9 and TRBJ1-1; D is unresolved. Germline assignment: CDR1 SEHNR and CDR2 FQNEAQ (reference sequence). The length of the CDR3 is 11 residues. V dropped 5 bases and J dropped 8 bases, with 9 bases sitting between them. CDR3 bases: TGTGCCAGCAGCGAGATTATCGAAGCTTTCTTT. Translation gives CASSEIIEAFF.

This clonotype was seen a handful of times. The rearrangement uses TRBV20-1 and TRBJ1-1; D uncertain. Trimming removed 5 bases at V and 7 bases at J, with 11 bases between. Germline-derived CDR1 and CDR2 are DFQATT and SNEGSKA (reference sequence). The CDR3 runs 11 residues. CDR3 bases: TGCAGTGCTCGTAGTGCTGGTGAAGCTTTCTTT. Translated: CSARSAGEAFF.

Only a few counts were recorded for this clonotype. This chain connects TRBV7-9 to TRBJ2-7; the match to TRBD1 covers 7 bases. The CDR3 consists of 18 residues. The trim removed 5 bases at V and 2 bases at J, leaving 18 bases unmatched. The germline gives CDR1 SEHNR, CDR2 FQNEAQ (reference sequence). This CDR3 reads CASSDLRARRDRAYEQYF. The CDR3 nucleotides are TGTGCCAGCAGCGACCTAAGGGCCCGCCGGGACAGAGCCTACGAGCAGTACTTC.

This clonotype was observed a few times. The chain combines TRBV29-1 with TRBJ2-2, with D unresolved. There are 11 residues in the CDR3. Germline assignment: CDR1 SQVTM and CDR2 ANQGSEA. V gave up 7 bases and J gave up 7 bases, with 10 bases separating them. As DNA, the CDR3 is TGCAGCGAAACTCACGGCGGGGAGCTGTTTTTT. This translates into CSETHGGELFF.

The genes are TRBV9 and TRBJ2-3, with D tentatively TRBD2 (7 bases). This CDR3 is 16 amino acids long. Germline-derived CDR1 and CDR2 are SGDLS and YYNGEE. V was clipped by 0 bases and J by 0 bases, with 11 bases between them. CDR3 DNA sequence: TGTGCCAGCAGCGTAGGCGGGGGCGCGAGCACAGATACGCAGTATTTT. Its translation: CASSVGGGASTDTQYF. The full variable domain, in which reference TRBV9 and TRBJ2-3 provide the parts outside the CDR3, is DSGVTQTPKHLITATGQRVTLRCSPRSGDLSVYWYQQSLDQGLQFLIQYYNGEERAKGNILERFSAQQFPDLHSELNLSSLELGDSALYFCASSVGGGASTDTQYFGPGTRLTVL.